This T cell receptor beta chain was observed in a study of T cell repertoires in cytomegalovirus infection. Study details: The study used recently identified HLA-C-restricted and well-studied HLA-B-restricted CMV epitopes.

MiXCR, run by TCRdb on the reads, gives a single entry per CDR3 protein. The sample contains some 590,000 distinct CDR3 sequences, about 39% of which appear only once. The junction had 1 base not matched to a gene; V was cut back by 2 bases and J by 2 bases. The CDR3 runs 16 residues. Study-wide results and limits: CMV-specific TCR beta clonotypes restricted by HLA-C were the ones dominating the ex vivo response. CMV carriers having the relevant HLA were flagged by cumulative public TCR beta family frequency.

Remarks on this clonotype: Its antigen is currently unknown.

The sequence was collected from a human donor in good health (CMV status not recorded). Some clones in this sample may be carry-over from other donors' samples. The specimen was cultured PBMCs, collected from culture after CMV antigen stimulation. V usage is TRBV12-3 or TRBV12-4 and J usage is TRBJ2-6; 9 bases map to TRBD1. The CDR3 DNA is TGTGCCAGCAGTTTAACAGGGGGCACTGGGGCCAACGTCCTGACTTTC. This encodes CASSLTGGTGANVLTF.